These 31 T cell receptor beta chains originate from one sample sequenced in a study of blood T cell repertoires in COVID-19. Profiling relied on immunoSEQ multiplex PCR, and the TCRdb table lists in-frame clones only, not all of them. The sample contains some 240,000 clones, about 90% of which appear only once. Sequencing was performed on PBMCs or T cells enriched from blood (not recorded which). The receptor set was obtained from a woman in her forties who had been exposed to COVID-19.

The rearrangement uses TRBV4-1 and TRBJ2-7; weak D call: TRBD2 (5 bases). The CDR3 spans 13 residues. CDR1 and CDR2 from the germline V gene are MGHRA and YSYEKL. Trimming shortened V by 1 base and J by 7 bases, and 11 bases separated the two germline ends. DNA for the CDR3: TGCGCCAGCAGCCAAGGTGAAGGGAGTGAGCAGTACTTC. It encodes CASSQGEGSEQYF.

The rearrangement joins TRBV30 to TRBJ2-5; the D gene is possibly TRBD1 (5 bases). Per the germline V gene, CDR1 is GTSNPN and CDR2 is SVGIG (reference sequence). The ends were cut back, 0 bases at V and 2 bases at J, with 22 bases in the middle. The CDR3 has 18 residues. CDR3 protein: CAWSVKYGVFREQETQYF. The CDR3 DNA reads as TGTGCCTGGAGTGTAAAGTACGGCGTTTTCAGGGAACAAGAGACCCAGTACTTC.

The chain couples TRBV18 to TRBJ2-3; 9 nucleotides align to TRBD2. CDR1 and CDR2 (germline): KGHSH, LQKENI. V shed 1 base and J 0 bases; nucleotides not matched to a gene: 5. This CDR3 spans 17 amino acids. CDR3 amino acids: CASSPQLAGRSTDTQYF. The CDR3 nucleotides read TGTGCCAGCTCACCACAGCTAGCGGGGCGGAGCACAGATACGCAGTATTTT.

This chain uses TRBV7-3 with TRBJ2-1, with 11 bases matching TRBD1. This CDR3 is 18 amino acids long. Trimming removed 2 bases from V and 3 bases from J; junction bases left unmatched: 9. Germline values: CDR1 SGHTA, CDR2 FQGTGA. CDR3: CASSLPNGQGAIYNEQFF. In DNA, the CDR3 is TGTGCCAGCAGCTTACCTAATGGACAGGGGGCCATCTACAATGAGCAGTTCTTC.

The chain employs TRBV19 and TRBJ2-1; 8 bases line up with TRBD2. Per germline, CDR1 LNHDA and CDR2 SQIVND (reference sequence). Trimming cost V 6 bases and J 10 bases; bases outside gene matches: 14. The CDR3 is 15 residues long. CDR3 sequence (DNA): TGTGCCAGTAGGTTGACTCAAGCGGGAGTCGGGGAGCAGTTCTTC. Residues: CASRLTQAGVGEQFF.

This chain uses TRBV6-5 with TRBJ1-6; D is possibly TRBD1 (5 bases). Trimming shortened V by 7 bases and J by 9 bases, and 16 bases separated the two germline ends. CDR1 and CDR2 (germline): MNHEY, SVGAGI. CDR3 length: 14 residues. This chain's CDR3 is CASTRDSEVSPLHF. The CDR3 DNA reads TGTGCCAGCACACGCGACAGCGAAGTTTCACCCCTCCACTTT.

This sequence joins TRBV19 and TRBJ1-5; a possible D gene is TRBD1 (5 bases). The CDR3 loop spans 14 amino acids. Germline CDR1 is LNHDA and CDR2 is SQIVND (reference sequence). Trimming left V 5 bases short and J 2 bases short, with 10 bases between. CDR3 nucleotide sequence: TGTGCCAGTAGTGTGGCCAGGGGCAATCAGCCCCAGCATTTT. Translating gives CASSVARGNQPQHF.

The gene calls are TRBV14 and TRBJ1-1; D might be TRBD1 (5 bases). Germline V gives CDR1 SGHDN, CDR2 FVKESK. The length of the CDR3 is 13 residues. V was cut by 4 bases and J by 8 bases, with 14 bases left in between. DNA for the CDR3: TGTGCCAGCAGCCCCTACGGGGGGAGAGAAGCTTTCTTT. Amino acid sequence: CASSPYGGREAFF.

V usage is TRBV27 and J usage is TRBJ2-3; 11 bases map to TRBD2. Trimming removed 5 bases from V and 4 bases from J; junction bases left unmatched: 8. The CDR3 runs 16 residues. CDR1 and CDR2 (germline): MNHEY, SMNVEV (reference sequence). DNA of the CDR3: TGTGCCAGCAGTGCAATAGCGGGAGGGTTCGCAGATACGCAGTATTTT. Protein product: CASSAIAGGFADTQYF.

This chain joins TRBV30 and TRBJ2-1; the match to TRBD2 covers 11 bases. The CDR3 covers 12 residues. V shed 5 bases, J shed 8 bases, and the junction held 2 bases outside the gene matches. CDR1 GTSNPN and CDR2 SVGIG come from the germline V gene (reference sequence). The CDR3 sequence is CAWGTSGHEQFF. Here the CDR3 DNA reads TGTGCCTGGGGGACTAGCGGACATGAGCAGTTCTTC.

The rearrangement uses TRBV27 and TRBJ1-5, with D possibly matching TRBD1 (5 bases). The V end was cut by 1 base, the J end by 4 bases, with 8 bases between. From germline, CDR1 is MNHEY and CDR2 SMNVEV (reference sequence). CDR3 length equals 14 residues. The CDR3 DNA is TGTGCCAGCAGTTTATGGGGGGGGAATCAGCCCCAGCATTTT. It specifies CASSLWGGNQPQHF.

This clone showed up just once. V is TRBV19 and J is TRBJ1-1; TRBD1 is a possible D gene (5 bases). The V end lost 7 bases, the J end lost 1 base, and 19 bases lay between the germline ends. This CDR3 spans 16 amino acids. CDR1 and CDR2 (germline): LNHDA, SQIVND (reference sequence). CDR3 residues: CASTPFGGGTNTEAFF. Written as DNA, the CDR3 is TGTGCCAGTACCCCTTTCGGGGGAGGGACGAACACTGAAGCTTTCTTT.

The V call is TRBV6-5, the J call TRBJ2-1, with TRBD2 identical over 13 bases. CDR1 and CDR2 from the germline V gene are MNHEY and SVGAGI. The CDR3 runs to 14 residues. With 6 bases clipped from V and 12 bases from J, the junction kept 8 bases outside the gene matches. CDR3 sequence reads: CASSPGTSGIGQFF. The CDR3 nucleotides are TGTGCCAGCAGCCCCGGGACTAGCGGGATCGGGCAGTTCTTC.

This clone was observed a few times. V is TRBV3-1 (or the pseudogene TRBV3-2) and J is TRBJ1-5; D is unclear. The length of the CDR3 is 13 residues. Trimming removed 1 base at V and 6 bases at J, with 7 bases between. Germline V CDR1 and CDR2: LGHDT, YNNKEL (reference sequence). As DNA, the CDR3 is TGTGCCAGCAGCCAAGGGTGGGCTCAGCCCCAGCATTTT. It translates to CASSQGWAQPQHF.

This clone was seen many times. V usage is TRBV30 and J usage is TRBJ1-2, with a tentative D call TRBD1 (5 bases). Trimming removed 2 bases at V and 2 bases at J, with 9 bases between. CDR1 is GTSNPN and CDR2 is SVGIG in the germline V gene (reference sequence). This CDR3 comprises 13 residues. CDR3 residues: CAWSRAGNYGYTF. The DNA for the CDR3 is TGTGCCTGGAGTCGGGCAGGGAACTATGGCTACACCTTC. Full variable domain (outside the CDR3, taken from reference TRBV30 and TRBJ1-2): SQTIHQWPATLVQPVGSPLSLECTVEGTSNPNLYWYRQAAGRGLQLLFYSVGIGQISSEVPQNLSASRPQDRQFILSSKKLLLSDSGFYLCAWSRAGNYGYTFGSGTRLTVV.

The chain links TRBV28 to TRBJ1-5; tentative D call: TRBD1 (5 bases). This CDR3 contains 13 residues. CDR1 and CDR2 from the germline V gene are MDHEN and SYDVKM. V lost 8 bases, J lost 6 bases, and 14 bases lay in between. This CDR3 reads CASATQGFQPQHF. For the CDR3, the DNA is TGTGCCAGCGCAACCCAGGGATTTCAGCCCCAGCATTTT.

This chain links TRBV9 with TRBJ1-2; 8 bases fit TRBD1. Germline CDR1 and CDR2: SGDLS and YYNGEE. CDR3 length equals 15 residues. After removal of 3 bases from V and 5 bases from J, the junction contained 9 bases not matched to a gene. The CDR3, as DNA: TGTGCCAGCAGCGCACAGGGGGAGGGAGTTTATGGCTACACCTTC. Encoded protein: CASSAQGEGVYGYTF.

V gene TRBV19 combines with J gene TRBJ1-2, with 10 bases aligning to TRBD1. Per the germline V gene, CDR1 is LNHDA and CDR2 is SQIVND (reference sequence). The ends lost 7 bases at V and 1 base at J; junction bases unmatched: 6. CDR3 length: 15 residues. CDR3 sequence: CASNSGTGVNYGYTF. CDR3 nucleotide sequence: TGTGCCAGTAACTCCGGGACAGGGGTTAACTATGGCTACACCTTC.

V and J are TRBV11-2 and TRBJ2-7; TRBD1 matches at 8 bases. V gave up 5 bases and J gave up 6 bases; unmatched junction bases: 9. The V gene's germline CDR1 is SGHAT and CDR2 FQNNGV. This CDR3 is 14 amino acids long. CDR3 protein: CASSPRTGQGEQYV. The DNA of the CDR3 is TGTGCCAGCAGCCCCCGGACAGGGCAGGGCGAGCAGTACGTC.

This clone came up a few times. The rearrangement joins TRBV7-9 to TRBJ2-7; no clear D gene. The length of the CDR3 is 15 residues. V was trimmed by 4 bases and J by 2 bases, leaving 15 bases between them. Germline lookup yields CDR1 SEHNR and CDR2 FQNEAQ (reference sequence). For the CDR3, the DNA is TGTGCCAGCAGCTCCAATCAAGGAGAAACCTACGAGCAGTACTTC. It encodes CASSSNQGETYEQYF.

The gene calls are TRBV7-3 and TRBJ2-1; 9 bases line up with TRBD2. The CDR3 is made up of 16 amino acids. The germline V gene has CDR1 SGHTA and CDR2 FQGTGA. Trimming removed 5 bases from V and 6 bases from J; junction bases left unmatched: 11. The CDR3 protein is CASSPRLAGAGNEQFF. CDR3 nucleotides: TGTGCCAGCAGCCCAAGATTAGCGGGAGCTGGCAATGAGCAGTTCTTC.

The gene calls are TRBV27 and TRBJ1-2; maybe TRBD1 (5 bases). CDR1 and CDR2 (germline): MNHEY, SMNVEV (reference sequence). This CDR3 contains 14 residues. Trimming took off 3 bases at V and 5 bases at J, with 13 bases between the two ends. The CDR3 sequence: CASSLGMGGYGYTF. The CDR3 DNA reads as TGTGCCAGCAGTTTGGGTATGGGGGGGTATGGCTACACCTTC.

The V gene is TRBV24-1, the J gene TRBJ2-1, with TRBD2 matching over 11 bases. J gave up 7 bases and V 6 bases, and 7 bases lay outside the gene matches. The CDR3 sequence is 15 residues long. Germline-derived CDR1 and CDR2 are KGHDR and SFDVKD. The CDR3 region is CATSPTSGSLNEQFF. DNA of the CDR3: TGTGCCACCAGTCCTACTAGCGGGAGTCTGAATGAGCAGTTCTTC.

This sequence joins TRBV6-5 and TRBJ1-1; TRBD1 aligns across 8 bases. Germline CDR1 MNHEY, CDR2 SVGAGI. CDR3 size: 14 residues. Germline trimming cut 5 bases from V and 2 bases from J; bases unmatched to any gene: 4. The CDR3 reads CASSKTGDNTEAFF. DNA for the CDR3: TGTGCCAGCAGTAAGACAGGGGATAACACTGAAGCTTTCTTT.

The CDR3 bases are TGTGCCAGCAGCTTAGGGGCGTATGGCTACACCTTC. This sequence encodes CASSLGAYGYTF. The chain joins TRBV11-3 to TRBJ1-2; D is unresolved. CDR1 is SGHNT, CDR2 YENEEA, per germline. V was trimmed by 1 base and J by 5 bases, leaving 5 bases between them. This CDR3 has 12 residues.

This chain joins TRBV28 and TRBJ2-3; D gene uncertain. V was shortened by 5 bases and J by 0 bases, with 12 bases between the two germline ends. The CDR3 spans 15 residues. Germline V CDR1 and CDR2: MDHEN, SYDVKM. CDR3 protein: CASSKMTFSTDTQYF. For the CDR3, the DNA is TGTGCCAGCAGTAAAATGACATTCAGCACAGATACGCAGTATTTT. The variable domain in full, completed from reference TRBV28 and TRBJ2-3, reads DVKVTQSSRYLVKRTGEKVFLECVQDMDHENMFWYRQDPGLGLRLIYFSYDVKMKEKGDIPEGYSVSREKKERFSLILESASTNQTSMYLCASSKMTFSTDTQYFGPGTRLTVL.

J is TRBJ2-7 and V is TRBV28; D is ambiguous. Germline V CDR1 and CDR2: MDHEN, SYDVKM. Trimming left V 7 bases short and J 4 bases short, with 8 bases between. This CDR3 contains 11 residues. CDR3 DNA: TGTGCCAGCAAATCCCGGTACGAGCAGTACTTC. Residues: CASKSRYEQYF.

The chain couples TRBV13 to TRBJ1-6; tentative D call: TRBD1 (6 bases). V was clipped by 8 bases and J by 10 bases, with 12 bases between them. CDR3 length equals 12 residues. The germline gives CDR1 PRHDT, CDR2 FYEKMQ (reference sequence). CDR3 nucleotides: TGTGCCAGCGGACAGAGGGGATCACCCCTCCACTTT. This codes for CASGQRGSPLHF.

The CDR3 loop is CASSPFRSTGAGHHYNEQFF. CDR3 coding DNA: TGTGCCAGCTCACCCTTCCGATCTACTGGGGCAGGCCACCACTACAATGAGCAGTTCTTC. This rearrangement joins TRBV18 to TRBJ2-1; D might be TRBD1 (5 bases). There are 20 residues in the CDR3. Trimming took off 3 bases at V and 3 bases at J, with 27 bases between the two ends. Germline V gives CDR1 KGHSH, CDR2 LQKENI.

This clone was observed a few times. V is TRBV7-3 and J is TRBJ1-1, with D unclear. Germline V gives CDR1 SGHTA, CDR2 FQGTGA. The CDR3 consists of 13 residues. The V gene lost 4 bases and the J gene lost 0 bases, with 6 bases spanning the gap. CDR3 nucleotide sequence: TGTGCCAGCAGCTCCCGGGTGAACACTGAAGCTTTCTTT. Translating it yields CASSSRVNTEAFF. Complete variable domain (other parts from reference TRBV7-3 and TRBJ1-1): GAGVSQTPSNKVTEKGKYVELRCDPISGHTALYWYRQSLGQGPEFLIYFQGTGAADDSGLPNDRFFAVRPEGSVSTLKIQRTERGDSAVYLCASSSRVNTEAFFGQGTRLTVV.

This rearrangement joins TRBV6-2 or TRBV6-3 to TRBJ2-1; D is perhaps TRBD2 (5 bases). The CDR3 is made up of 16 amino acids. Deletions cut 5 bases from V and 5 bases from J, with 19 bases between. CDR1 is MNHEY and CDR2 is SVGEGT in the germline V gene. Written as DNA, the CDR3 is TGTGCCAGCAGTGATCCCCTCGCGGGTCGGAACAATGAGCAGTTCTTC. It is translated as CASSDPLAGRNNEQFF.